This T cell receptor beta chain stems from a study of T cells expressing NK-cell markers. TCRdb reprocessed the 5' RACE reads and stores each CDR3 protein as one record, lacking DNA. The table lists roughly 350,000 distinct CDR3 sequences. CDR3 length equals 14 residues. The germline gives CDR1 LNHNV, CDR2 YYDKDF (reference sequence). The chain links TRBV15 to TRBJ1-3. The sequence was collected from a man aged 18-70 years in good health. Material for sequencing was blood T cells: a sorted CD56 or NKG2C T cell subset, CD4+ or CD8+ T cells, or bulk PBMC T cells (not recorded which). This CDR3 is CATSRGAAGTTIYF.